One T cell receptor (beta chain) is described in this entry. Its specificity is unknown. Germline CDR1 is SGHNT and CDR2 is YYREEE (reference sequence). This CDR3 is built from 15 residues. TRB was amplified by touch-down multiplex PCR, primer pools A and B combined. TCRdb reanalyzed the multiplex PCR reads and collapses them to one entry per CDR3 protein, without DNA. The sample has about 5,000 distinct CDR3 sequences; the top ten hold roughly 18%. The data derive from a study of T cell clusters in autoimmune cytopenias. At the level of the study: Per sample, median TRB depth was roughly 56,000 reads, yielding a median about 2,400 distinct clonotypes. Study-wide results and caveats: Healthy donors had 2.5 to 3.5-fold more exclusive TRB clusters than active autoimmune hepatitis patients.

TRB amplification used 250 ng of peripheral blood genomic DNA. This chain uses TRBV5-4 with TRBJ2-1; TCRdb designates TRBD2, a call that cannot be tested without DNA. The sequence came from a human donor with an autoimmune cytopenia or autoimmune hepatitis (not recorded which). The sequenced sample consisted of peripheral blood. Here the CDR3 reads CASSLTSGPYNEQFF.